This T cell receptor beta chain was found in a study of CXCR3-negative and CXCR3-positive naive CD8 T cells. The V gene's germline CDR1 is SQVTM and CDR2 ANQGSEA. The CDR3 extends over 14 amino acids. Carrying UMI labels, the TRB cDNA libraries were prepared through 5' RACE. TCRdb reprocessed the 5' RACE reads, with one entry per CDR3 protein and no DNA. This specimen shows tens of thousands of distinct CDR3 sequences; the ten leading clones hold around 24%. What was sequenced was memory CD8+ T cells from blood. The chain carries TRBV29-1 and TRBJ1-2; the D call of TRBD1 rests on TCRdb alone, since no DNA is present to check it. This TCR was sampled from a human donor in good health. Some clones in this sample may be carry-over from other donors' samples. The CDR3: CSVEGRQGISGYTF.